This TCR beta chain was sequenced for a study of T cells in Graves' hyperthyroidism and ophthalmopathy. Findings and limits, study-wide: The model anticipated ophthalmopathy a median about 7 months pre-onset.

Exclusion followed for patients with uncontrolled infection, other autoimmune disease, pregnancy or lactation. The PBMCs studied were ones that came from around 10 ml fresh peripheral blood. Authors of the study amplified TCR beta CDR3 regions from RNA transcripts. Primed by the HTBI set, a first-round RT-PCR was run on the TCR CDR3. TCRdb re-derived calls from the multiplex PCR reads in MiXCR, one entry per CDR3 protein. Of hundreds of thousands of distinct CDR3 sequences listed, 14% are singletons. For this clonotype: Its antigen is not known.

Germline V gene lookup returns CDR1 SEHNR and CDR2 FQNEAQ (reference sequence). Trimming left V 5 bases short and J 6 bases short, with 13 bases between. The CDR3 extends over 13 amino acids. The specimen was blood. The receptor was derived from a young woman with Graves' hyperthyroidism. The V call is TRBV7-9, the J call TRBJ1-2; D is unclear. CDR3 in amino acids: CASSPPYGNGYTF. CDR3 in DNA: TGTGCCAGCAGCCCCCCTTACGGGAATGGCTACACCTTC.